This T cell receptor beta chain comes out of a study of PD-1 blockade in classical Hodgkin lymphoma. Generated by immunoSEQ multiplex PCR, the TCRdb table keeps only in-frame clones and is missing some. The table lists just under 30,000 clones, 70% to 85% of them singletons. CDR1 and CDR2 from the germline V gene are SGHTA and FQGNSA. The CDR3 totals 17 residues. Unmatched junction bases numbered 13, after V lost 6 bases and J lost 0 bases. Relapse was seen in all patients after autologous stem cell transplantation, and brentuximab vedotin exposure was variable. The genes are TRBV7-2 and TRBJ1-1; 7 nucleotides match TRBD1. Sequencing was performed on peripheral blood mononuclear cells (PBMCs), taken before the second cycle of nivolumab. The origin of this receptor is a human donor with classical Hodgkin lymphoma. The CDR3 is CASSLSRTGPMNTEAFF. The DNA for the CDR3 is TGTGCCAGCAGTCTTTCCCGGACAGGCCCCATGAACACTGAAGCTTTCTTT. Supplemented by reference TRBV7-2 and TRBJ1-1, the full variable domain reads GAGVSQSPSNKVTEKGKDVELRCDPISGHTALYWYRQSLGQGLEFLIYFQGNSAPDKSGLPSDRFSAERTGGSVSTLTIQRTQQEDSAVYLCASSLSRTGPMNTEAFFGQGTRLTVV.